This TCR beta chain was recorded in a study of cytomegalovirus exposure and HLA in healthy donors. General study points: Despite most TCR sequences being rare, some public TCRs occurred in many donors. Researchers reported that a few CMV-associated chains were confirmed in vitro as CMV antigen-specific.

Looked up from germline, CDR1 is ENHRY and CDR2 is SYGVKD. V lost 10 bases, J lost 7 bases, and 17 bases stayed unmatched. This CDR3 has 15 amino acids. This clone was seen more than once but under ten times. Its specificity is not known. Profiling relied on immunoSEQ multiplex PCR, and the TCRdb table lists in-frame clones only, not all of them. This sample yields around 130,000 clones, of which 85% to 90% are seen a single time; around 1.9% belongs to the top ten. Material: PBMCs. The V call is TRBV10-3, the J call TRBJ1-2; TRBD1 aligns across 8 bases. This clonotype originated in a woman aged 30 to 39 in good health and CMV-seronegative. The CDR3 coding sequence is TGTGCCACCACATCATGGGGAGGACAGGGATCTGGCTACACCTTC. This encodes CATTSWGGQGSGYTF.